This TCR beta chain was sequenced during a study of blood T cell repertoires in COVID-19. The overall study: Samples taken during acute and convalescent COVID-19 were collected in the United States, Italy and Spain.

With V trimmed by 6 bases and J by 7 bases, 10 bases remained unmatched. Germline V CDR1 and CDR2: MNHEY, SVGAGI. The CDR3 contains 15 residues. Measured with immunoSEQ multiplex PCR; TCRdb has only the in-frame clones, and not every one. The data hold some 210,000 clones, with about 90% observed a single time. The TCR originated in a man aged 55 to 69 with COVID-19, enrolled during active disease. The sample consisted of peripheral blood. This chain uses TRBV6-5 with TRBJ1-5; TRBD1 matches at 9 bases. The CDR3: CASRPTGGLHQPQHF. The CDR3 DNA sequence: TGTGCCAGCAGACCAACAGGGGGCCTCCACCAGCCCCAGCATTTT.